The 23 T cell receptor beta chains presented below share a single source sample, sequenced in a study of blood T cell repertoires in acute mononucleosis. Some clones are missing from TCRdb's copy, which holds only in-frame ones; the method was immunoSEQ multiplex PCR. The data contain 7,800 or so clones, around 25% of them singletons. Time point of the sample: acute infectious mononucleosis, at clinical presentation within 2 weeks of symptom onset (visit 1). Source: EBV YVL epitope tetramer+ CD8+ T cells sorted from PBMCs, taken during acute infectious mononucleosis. Subset in this sample: CD8 T cells binding a tetramer with EBV BRLF1 109-117 peptide (YVL-BR). The receptors were sampled from a woman younger than 35 with infectious mononucleosis caused by EBV.

By frequency in the sample, this clone is large. The chain uses TRBV7-3 and TRBJ2-1; TRBD1 aligns across 8 bases. Germline assignment: CDR1 SGHTA and CDR2 FQGTGA. V trimming: 5 bases; J trimming: 6 bases; junction bases outside the gene matches: 9. The CDR3 totals 15 residues. CDR3 sequence reads: CASSPDPTGVNEQFF. The CDR3 DNA is TGTGCCAGCAGCCCCGACCCGACAGGGGTCAATGAGCAGTTCTTC.

This clone was detected only a few times. This sequence may be a read error, since a much larger clone differs from it by one base. V and J are TRBV28 and TRBJ2-7; D is unclear. Germline V gene data show CDR1 as MDHEN and CDR2 as SYDVKM. The CDR3 spans 13 residues. The CDR3 loop is CASSQEWAYEQYF. In DNA form, the CDR3 reads TGCGCCAGCAGCCAAGAGTGGGCCTACGAGCAGTACTTC.

This clone was counted a few times. Given a far larger clone just one base away, this is likely a sequencing read error. At the DNA level, this CDR3 is encoded by other sequences in the same sample as well. The CDR3 loop is CASSYQQGSGGYTF. For the CDR3, the DNA is TGTGCCAGCAGTTACCAACAGGGGAGTGGGGGCTACACCTTC. The rearrangement joins TRBV6-5 to TRBJ1-2; 7 bases map to TRBD1. This CDR3 is built from 14 residues. The trim removed 2 bases at V and 8 bases at J, leaving 8 bases unmatched. Germline V gene lookup returns CDR1 MNHEY and CDR2 SVGAGI.

This clone came up many times. The junction departs from the called germline gene at one end, perhaps through a read error. Other DNA sequences of this sample code for an identical CDR3. The rearrangement links TRBV11-2 to TRBJ2-5, with 7 bases lining up with TRBD2. The CDR3 is 14 residues long. CDR1 and CDR2 (germline): SGHAT, FQNNGV. The CDR3 is CASSQDGGEETQYF. For the CDR3, the DNA is TGCGCCAGCAGCCAAGATGGGGGGGAAGAGACCCAGTACTTC.

By its share, this clone is medium-sized (0.01 to 0.1%). This chain links TRBV27 with TRBJ2-1, with D perhaps matching TRBD1 or TRBD2 (5 bases each). CDR3 size: 15 residues. Trimming stripped 10 bases from V and 4 bases from J, with 20 bases between. The germline V gene encodes CDR1 MNHEY and CDR2 SMNVEV (reference sequence). CDR3 DNA: TGTGCCACCCGACACCGGGACGACAATTACAATGAGCAGTTCTTC. Amino acids: CATRHRDDNYNEQFF.

This clone is labeled as medium-sized. The chain recombines TRBV6-6 with TRBJ1-4; D gene ambiguous. Germline V gives CDR1 MNHNY, CDR2 SVGAGI (reference sequence). V was shortened by 4 bases and J by 12 bases, with 15 bases between the two germline ends. This CDR3 is 13 amino acids long. CDR3: CASSSSRGEELFF. The CDR3 bases are TGTGCCAGCAGTTCCTCAAGAGGCGAGGAACTGTTTTTT.

This rearrangement joins TRBV7-2 to TRBJ2-1; D is unclear. Looked up from germline, CDR1 is SGHTA and CDR2 is FQGNSA. Between the trimmed V and J ends, which lost 6 bases and 4 bases, there was a span of 4 bases. The CDR3 covers 11 residues. For the CDR3, the DNA is TGTGCCAGCAGTAATTACAATGAGCAGTTCTTC. Its translation: CASSNYNEQFF.

A few counts support this clone. The chain combines TRBV11-2 with TRBJ2-7; 11 nucleotides line up with TRBD2. CDR3 length: 16 residues. In germline, CDR1 is SGHAT, CDR2 FQNNGV. With 1 base clipped from V and 5 bases from J, the junction kept 7 bases outside the gene matches. This chain's CDR3 is CASSLATSGSFDEQYF. The CDR3 nucleotides are TGTGCCAGCAGCTTAGCCACTAGCGGGAGTTTCGACGAGCAGTACTTC.

This sequence joins TRBV9 and TRBJ2-5; perhaps TRBD2 as D (6 bases). This CDR3 comprises 17 residues. V dropped 5 bases and J dropped 4 bases, with 24 bases sitting between them. Germline CDR1 reads SGDLS; CDR2 reads YYNGEE. This chain's CDR3 is CASSSTYPGSVGETQYF. CDR3 coding DNA: TGTGCCAGCAGTAGTACTTACCCCGGGAGTGTTGGAGAGACCCAGTACTTC.

The chain has TRBV13 and TRBJ2-6; D is possibly TRBD1 (6 bases). This CDR3 spans 17 amino acids. Germline V lookup: CDR1 PRHDT, CDR2 FYEKMQ (reference sequence). The ends were cut back, 5 bases at V and 2 bases at J, with 16 bases in the middle. CDR3 loop: CASSPLDSDTGANVLTF. CDR3 DNA sequence: TGTGCCAGCAGCCCCCTGGACAGCGACACTGGGGCCAACGTCCTGACTTTC.

This clone came up a few times. This sequence joins TRBV6-4 and TRBJ2-2, with D perhaps being TRBD1 or TRBD2 (5 bases each). The CDR3 consists of 14 residues. Germline V gene sequence: CDR1 MRHNA, CDR2 SNTAGT. V was cut by 7 bases and J by 0 bases, with 9 bases left in between. Here the CDR3 reads CASTGTANTGELFF. The CDR3 nucleotides are TGTGCCAGCACCGGGACGGCGAACACCGGGGAGCTGTTTTTT.

The chain is built from TRBV27 and TRBJ1-2; D perhaps matches TRBD1 (6 bases). CDR1 MNHEY and CDR2 SMNVEV come from the germline V gene (reference sequence). The CDR3 length is 14 residues. V was cut by 8 bases and J by 5 bases, with 18 bases left in between. The CDR3 coding sequence is TGTGCCAGCGGCCCGCCTCACAGGGATTATGGCTACACCTTC. Translated, it gives CASGPPHRDYGYTF.

This clone was seen more than once but under ten times. The V gene is TRBV7-2, the J gene TRBJ2-1; 10 bases are a match to TRBD2. Germline-derived CDR1 and CDR2 are SGHTA and FQGNSA. The CDR3 length is 18 residues. J lost 8 bases, V lost 3 bases, and 16 bases had no gene match. The CDR3 DNA follows: TGTGCCAGCAGCTTGGCAGCGGGACTAGCGCCCCACCCCGATGAGCAGTTCTTC. Translated: CASSLAAGLAPHPDEQFF.

Concerning this clone: This likely came from a read error, as a far larger clone is one base away. Other DNA sequences in this specimen translate into the identical CDR3. This rearrangement joins TRBV6-1 to TRBJ1-2; D might be TRBD1 (5 bases). This CDR3 comprises 14 residues. Germline CDR1 MNHNS, CDR2 SASEGT. CDR3 protein: CASSPTVANYGYTF. The CDR3 DNA is TGCGCCAGCAGTCCGACAGTAGCTAACTATGGCTACACCTTC.

In this sample, this clone turned up a few times. The J gene is TRBJ2-3, the V gene TRBV13, with 10 positions matching TRBD2. The CDR3 is 18 residues long. Germline CDR1 PRHDT, CDR2 FYEKMQ (reference sequence). The V segment lost 1 base and the J segment 1 base; nucleotides outside the gene matches: 8. The CDR3 reads CASSLVIAGGLGTDTQYF. CDR3 sequence (DNA): TGTGCCAGCAGCTTAGTCATAGCGGGAGGACTTGGCACAGATACGCAGTATTTT.

By its share, this clone is medium-sized. The rearrangement links TRBV29-1 to TRBJ2-7; D is ambiguous. Germline assignment: CDR1 SQVTM and CDR2 ANQGSEA. The length of the CDR3 is 11 residues. The V end was cut by 5 bases, the J end by 3 bases, with 8 bases between. CDR3 sequence: CSVSLDYEQYF. The CDR3 DNA is TGCAGCGTTAGCCTCGACTACGAGCAGTACTTC.

This chain's CDR3 is CAIMWELAGQETQYF. CDR3 in DNA: TGTGCCATCATGTGGGAGTTGGCGGGGCAAGAGACCCAGTACTTC. The chain recombines TRBV11-2 with TRBJ2-5, with D maybe TRBD2 (6 bases). Trimming removed 10 bases at V and 2 bases at J, with 20 bases between. Germline assignment: CDR1 SGHAT and CDR2 FQNNGV. The CDR3 loop spans 15 amino acids.

This clone has more than one count but fewer than ten. A far larger clone is only one base removed, so a read error is likely. The CDR3 DNA follows: TGTGCCAGTAGATTGGCGGGGAATGGGGACGAGCAGTACTTC. This encodes CASRLAGNGDEQYF. The rearrangement joins TRBV19 to TRBJ2-7; D possibly corresponds to TRBD2 (6 bases). Germline values: CDR1 LNHDA, CDR2 SQIVND (reference sequence). V was pared by 6 bases and J by 5 bases, with 17 bases between. The CDR3 is 14 amino acids.

This clone was counted a few times. J is TRBJ2-3 and V is TRBV7-2; no reliable D call. CDR3 length: 11 residues. The germline V and J ends were trimmed by 6 bases and 6 bases, with 7 bases remaining between them. Germline lookup yields CDR1 SGHTA and CDR2 FQGNSA. The CDR3, as DNA: TGTGCCAGCAGTGTGATCGATACGCAGTATTTT. Protein: CASSVIDTQYF. Full variable domain (rest looked up from reference TRBV7-2 and TRBJ2-3): GAGVSQSPSNKVTEKGKDVELRCDPISGHTALYWYRQSLGQGLEFLIYFQGNSAPDKSGLPSDRFSAERTGGSVSTLTIQRTQQEDSAVYLCASSVIDTQYFGPGTRLTVL.

This clone ranks as large. The rearrangement links TRBV10-3 to TRBJ2-7; weak D call: TRBD1 (6 bases). CDR3 size: 16 residues. Germline CDR1 is ENHRY and CDR2 is SYGVKD. Deletions cut 3 bases from V and 3 bases from J, with 18 bases between. CDR3 coding DNA: TGTGCCATCAGTGATCCGTTGGCAGGGGAAAACTACGAGCAGTACTTC. Translating it yields CAISDPLAGENYEQYF.

This clone was observed a few times. This may be a read error, as it is one base from a much larger clone. This sample also contains other DNA sequences that code for the same CDR3. The chain carries TRBV27 and TRBJ2-7, with 8 bases that match TRBD2. In germline, CDR1 is MNHEY, CDR2 SMNVEV (reference sequence). This CDR3 region has 14 residues. The CDR3 region has the DNA TGCGCCAGCAGCTTGGCGGCGCGGGAGGACGAGCAGTACTTC. Its protein is CASSLAAREDEQYF.

On this clone itself: A far larger clone is off by one base, so a read error is likely. This sample includes further DNA sequences coding for the same CDR3. V usage is TRBV7-2 and J usage is TRBJ2-7, with 7 nucleotides matching TRBD2. The CDR3 length is 15 residues. The V gene's germline CDR1 is SGHTA and CDR2 FQGNSA. The CDR3 region has the DNA TGTGCTAGCAGCCCTAGCGGAAAAGGCCTCTACGAGCAGTACTTC. Amino acids: CASSPSGKGLYEQYF.

This clone occurred a few times. Possible read error: a much larger clone is one base away. The V gene is TRBV10-3, the J gene TRBJ2-5, with D perhaps TRBD2 (6 bases). The V and J ends lost 5 bases and 4 bases respectively, with 23 bases between them. The CDR3 sequence is 17 residues long. Germline CDR1 ENHRY, CDR2 SYGVKD. The DNA of the CDR3 is TGTGCCATCAGTAGTACTTACCCCGGGAGTGTTGGAGAGACCCAGTACTTC. Translated: CAISSTYPGSVGETQYF.